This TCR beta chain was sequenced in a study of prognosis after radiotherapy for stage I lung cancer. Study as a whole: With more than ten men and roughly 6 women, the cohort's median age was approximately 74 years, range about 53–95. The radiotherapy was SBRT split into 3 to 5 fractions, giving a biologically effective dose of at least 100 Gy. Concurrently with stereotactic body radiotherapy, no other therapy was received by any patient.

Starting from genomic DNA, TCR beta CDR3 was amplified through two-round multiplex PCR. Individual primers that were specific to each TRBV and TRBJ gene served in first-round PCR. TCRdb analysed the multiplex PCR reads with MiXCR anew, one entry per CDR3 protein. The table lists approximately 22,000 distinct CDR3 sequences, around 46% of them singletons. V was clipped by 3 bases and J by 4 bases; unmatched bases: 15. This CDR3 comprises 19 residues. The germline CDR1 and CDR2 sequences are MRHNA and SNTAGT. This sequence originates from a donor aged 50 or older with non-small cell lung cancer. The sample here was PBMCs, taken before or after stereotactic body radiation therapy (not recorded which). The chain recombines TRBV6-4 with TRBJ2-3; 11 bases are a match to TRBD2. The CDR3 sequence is CASSERLVDLAGGADTQYF. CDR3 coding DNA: TGTGCCAGCAGTGAAAGACTGGTGGATCTAGCGGGAGGAGCAGATACGCAGTATTTT.